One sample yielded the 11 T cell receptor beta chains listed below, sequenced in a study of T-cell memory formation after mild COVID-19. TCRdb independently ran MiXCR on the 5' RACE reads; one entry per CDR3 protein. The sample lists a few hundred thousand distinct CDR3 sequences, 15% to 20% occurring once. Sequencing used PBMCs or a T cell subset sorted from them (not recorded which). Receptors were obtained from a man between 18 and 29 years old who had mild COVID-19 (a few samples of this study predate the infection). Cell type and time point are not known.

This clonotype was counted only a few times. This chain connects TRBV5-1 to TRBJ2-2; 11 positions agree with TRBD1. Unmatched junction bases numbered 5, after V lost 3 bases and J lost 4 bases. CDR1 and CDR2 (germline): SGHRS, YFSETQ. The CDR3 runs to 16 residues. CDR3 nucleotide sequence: TGCGCCAGCAGCTGGCCCGGGACAGGGGGCACCGGGGAGCTGTTTTTT. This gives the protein CASSWPGTGGTGELFF.

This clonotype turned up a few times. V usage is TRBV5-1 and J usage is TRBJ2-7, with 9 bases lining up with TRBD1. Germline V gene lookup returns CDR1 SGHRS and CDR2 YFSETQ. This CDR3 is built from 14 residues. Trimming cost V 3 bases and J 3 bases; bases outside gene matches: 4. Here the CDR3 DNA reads TGCGCCAGCAGCTCGGGACAGGGCGACTACGAGCAGTACGTC. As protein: CASSSGQGDYEQYV.

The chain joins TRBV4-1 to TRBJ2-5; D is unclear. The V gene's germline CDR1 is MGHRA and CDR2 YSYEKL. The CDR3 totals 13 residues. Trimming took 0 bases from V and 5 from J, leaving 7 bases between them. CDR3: CASSQDEQETQYF. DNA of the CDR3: TGCGCCAGCAGCCAAGATGAGCAGGAGACCCAGTACTTC.

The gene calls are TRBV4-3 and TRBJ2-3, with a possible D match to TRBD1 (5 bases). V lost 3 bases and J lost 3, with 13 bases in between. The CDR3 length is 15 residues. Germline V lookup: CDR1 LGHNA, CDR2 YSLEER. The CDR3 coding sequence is TGCGCCAGCAGCCAGAAGACAGCGTTAACAGATACGCAGTATTTT. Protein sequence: CASSQKTALTDTQYF.

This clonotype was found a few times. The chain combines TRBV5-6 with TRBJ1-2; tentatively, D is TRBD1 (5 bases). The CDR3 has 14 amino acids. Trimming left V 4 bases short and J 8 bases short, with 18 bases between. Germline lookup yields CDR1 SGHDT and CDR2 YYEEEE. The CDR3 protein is CASSEPPGTLGYTF. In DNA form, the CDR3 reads TGTGCCAGCAGCGAACCCCCTGGGACGCTGGGCTACACCTTC.

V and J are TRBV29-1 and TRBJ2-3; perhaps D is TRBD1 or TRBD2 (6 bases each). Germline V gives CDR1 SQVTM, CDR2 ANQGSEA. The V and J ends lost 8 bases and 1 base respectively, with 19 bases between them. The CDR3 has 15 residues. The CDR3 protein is CSSTSGAGGTDTQYF. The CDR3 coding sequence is TGCAGCTCGACCTCGGGGGCGGGCGGCACAGATACGCAGTATTTT.

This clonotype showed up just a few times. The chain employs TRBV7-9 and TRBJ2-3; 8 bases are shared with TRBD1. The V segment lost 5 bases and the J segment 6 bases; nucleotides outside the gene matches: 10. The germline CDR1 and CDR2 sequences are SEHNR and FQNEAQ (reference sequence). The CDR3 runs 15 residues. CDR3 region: CASSLTDRDGDTQYF. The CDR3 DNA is TGTGCCAGCAGCCTGACGGACAGGGACGGGGATACGCAGTATTTT.

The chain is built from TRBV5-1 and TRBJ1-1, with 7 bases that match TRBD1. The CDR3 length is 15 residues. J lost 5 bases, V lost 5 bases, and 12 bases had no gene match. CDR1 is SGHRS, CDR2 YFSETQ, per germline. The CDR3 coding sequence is TGCGCCAGCAGGCCCTTACAGGGGCGGGGGACTGAAGCTTTCTTT. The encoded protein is CASRPLQGRGTEAFF.

CDR3 loop: CSVPLLGANTEAFF. CDR3 bases: TGCAGCGTCCCATTGCTGGGGGCGAACACTGAAGCTTTCTTT. The V call is TRBV29-1, the J call TRBJ1-1; TRBD1 is a possible D gene (6 bases). CDR3 length: 14 residues. Germline V CDR1 and CDR2: SQVTM, ANQGSEA. Trimming removed 6 bases at V and 1 base at J, with 15 bases between.

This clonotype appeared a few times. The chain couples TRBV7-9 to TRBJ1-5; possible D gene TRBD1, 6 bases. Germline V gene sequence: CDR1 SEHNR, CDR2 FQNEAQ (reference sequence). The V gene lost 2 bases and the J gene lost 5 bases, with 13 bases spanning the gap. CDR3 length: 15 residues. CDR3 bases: TGTGCCAGCAGCTTATTTGCAGGGGCCGATCAGCCCCAGCATTTT. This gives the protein CASSLFAGADQPQHF.

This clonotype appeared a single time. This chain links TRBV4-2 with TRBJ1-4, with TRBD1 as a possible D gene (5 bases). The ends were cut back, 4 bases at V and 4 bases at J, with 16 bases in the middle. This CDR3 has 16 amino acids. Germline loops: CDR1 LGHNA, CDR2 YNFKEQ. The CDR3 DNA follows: TGTGCCAGCAGCCTCCAAAGGGGCGGGGGTAATGAAAAACTGTTTTTT. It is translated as CASSLQRGGGNEKLFF.